Listed below are T cell receptor beta chains from one sample, sequenced in a study of T cell responses to AZD1222 COVID-19 vaccine. TCRdb keeps only in-frame clones here, not all; method: immunoSEQ multiplex PCR. This table holds 85,000 to 90,000 clones, more than 70% found once. This specimen was peripheral blood, taken on day 0 of AZD1222 vaccination. These receptors all come from an adult in good health. CDR3s include the opening cysteine and the closing phenylalanine or tryptophan. D genes are given only for firm matches. Some rows have no size entry. The others give once, few or many, or a class for an expanded clone.

d_call | j_call | clone_size | v_call | cdr3_aa | cdr3_nt
TRBD2 | TRBJ2-2 | . | TRBV7-2 | CASSLRLAGLGGELFF | TGTGCCAGCAGCTTGAGACTAGCGGGTCTCGGCGGGGAGCTGTTTTTT
. | TRBJ1-2 | . | TRBV6-4 | CASSPSDGNYGYTF | TGTGCCAGCAGTCCTTCTGACGGGAACTATGGCTACACCTTC
TRBD2 | TRBJ2-1 | once | TRBV7-6 | CASSLTQTSGRGSSYNEQFF | TGTGCCAGCAGCTTAACCCAGACTAGCGGGAGGGGAAGCTCCTACAATGAGCAGTTCTTC
TRBD2 | TRBJ2-7 | . | TRBV4-3 | CASSQELAGMSYEQYF | TGCGCCAGCAGCCAAGAACTAGCGGGGATGTCCTACGAGCAGTACTTC
TRBD2 | TRBJ2-7 | . | TRBV6-5 | CASRLAPGGSYEQYF | TGTGCCAGCCGACTTGCCCCGGGGGGCTCCTACGAGCAGTACTTC
. | TRBJ1-1 | once | TRBV6-2/TRBV6-3 | CASSFSPDRLGAWTEAFF | TGTGCCAGCAGTTTCTCACCAGACAGGTTGGGGGCATGGACTGAAGCTTTCTTT
. | TRBJ1-1 | . | TRBV5-4 | CASSLRGTEAFF | TGTGCCAGCAGCTTGCGGGGCACTGAAGCTTTCTTT
. | TRBJ2-3 | . | TRBV19 | CASSTRQGTDTQYF | TGTGCCAGTAGTACAAGACAGGGCACAGATACGCAGTATTTT
. | TRBJ2-2 | . | TRBV4-3 | CASSLAMRSTQTGELFF | TGCGCCAGCAGCCTCGCGATGAGGTCTACCCAAACCGGGGAGCTGTTTTTT
. | TRBJ2-3 | . | TRBV5-5 | CASSFEGWGSGDTQYF | TGTGCCAGCAGCTTCGAAGGATGGGGCTCAGGAGATACGCAGTATTTT
TRBD1 | TRBJ1-4 | . | TRBV11-3 | CASSLGDRGGHATNEKLFF | TGTGCCAGCAGCTTAGGAGACAGGGGGGGCCATGCAACTAATGAAAAACTGTTTTTT
. | TRBJ2-5 | . | TRBV11-2 | CASSFQVQETQYF | TGTGCCAGCAGCTTTCAGGTCCAAGAGACCCAGTACTTC
TRBD2 | TRBJ2-1 | . | TRBV7-2 | CASSLAGATYNEQFF | TGTGCCAGCAGTCTAGCGGGGGCCACCTACAATGAGCAGTTCTTC
TRBD1 | TRBJ1-5 | . | TRBV6-4 | CASIQRTGREQPQHF | TGTGCCAGCATCCAGAGGACAGGGAGGGAACAGCCCCAGCATTTT
TRBD1 | TRBJ1-1 | . | TRBV15 | CATSRDPPGGLNTEAFF | TGTGCCACCAGCAGAGATCCGCCAGGGGGCCTGAACACTGAAGCTTTCTTT
. | TRBJ2-7 | . | TRBV7-2 | CASSLAFARGEQYF | TGTGCCAGCAGCTTAGCATTTGCGAGAGGCGAGCAGTACTTC
TRBD2 | TRBJ2-3 | . | TRBV19 | CASSKAGLAGGTDTQYF | TGTGCCAGTAGTAAGGCGGGACTAGCGGGAGGGACAGATACGCAGTATTTT
. | TRBJ1-2 | . | TRBV5-6 | CASSLLEGYNYGYTF | TGTGCCAGCAGCTTGTTGGAGGGTTATAACTATGGCTACACCTTC
. | TRBJ1-2 | . | TRBV2 | CASSDVGVGYTF | TGTGCCAGCAGTGATGTTGGGGTCGGCTACACCTTC
. | TRBJ1-2 | . | TRBV6-5 | CASRGTYGYTF | TGTGCCAGCAGGGGGACCTATGGCTACACCTTC
TRBD1 | TRBJ2-3 | few | TRBV10-1 | CASSDGQGGGTDTQYF | TGCGCCAGCAGTGACGGACAGGGGGGAGGCACAGATACGCAGTATTTT
. | TRBJ2-3 | . | TRBV5-8 | CASSPAGAGTDTQYF | TGTGCCAGCAGCCCCGCTGGGGCAGGGACAGATACGCAGTATTTT
. | TRBJ2-1 | . | TRBV24-1 | CATSDLYGEARKRSYNEQFF | TGTGCCACCAGTGATTTATATGGTGAGGCGCGCAAACGATCCTACAATGAGCAGTTCTTC
TRBD2 | TRBJ2-3 | . | TRBV13 | CASSLGLAGPLSTDTQYF | TGTGCCAGCAGCTTGGGCCTAGCGGGGCCTCTAAGCACAGATACGCAGTATTTT
TRBD2 | TRBJ2-1 | . | TRBV7-2 | CASTLAGGLNEQFF | TGTGCCAGCACCCTAGCGGGGGGGCTGAATGAGCAGTTCTTC
TRBD1 | TRBJ1-5 | few | TRBV19 | CASTGQGNQPQHF | TGTGCCAGTACCGGACAGGGGAATCAGCCCCAGCATTTT
TRBD1 | TRBJ2-7 | . | TRBV4-3 | CASSLYTGTGTYEQYF | TGCGCCAGCAGCCTGTACACCGGGACAGGGACCTACGAGCAGTACTTC
. | TRBJ2-2 | . | TRBV28 | CASSFLPGSTGELFF | TGTGCCAGCAGTTTCCTACCGGGATCGACCGGGGAGCTGTTTTTT
TRBD2 | TRBJ2-7 | . | TRBV4-2 | CASSQELAGYEQYF | TGTGCCAGCAGCCAAGAACTAGCGGGGTACGAGCAGTACTTC
TRBD1 | TRBJ2-7 | . | TRBV2 | CASTGTGGYEQYF | TGTGCCAGCACAGGGACAGGGGGCTACGAGCAGTACTTC
. | TRBJ1-3 | . | TRBV12-5 | CASGLVGGNTIYF | TGTGCTAGTGGTTTGGTAGGTGGAAACACCATATATTTT
. | TRBJ2-7 | . | TRBV6-5 | CASSYSIIGVAEQYF | TGTGCCAGCAGTTACTCTATAATCGGTGTGGCAGAGCAGTACTTC
. | TRBJ1-2 | . | TRBV18 | CASSPKQGRVEGGYTF | TGTGCCAGCTCACCAAAGCAGGGCAGAGTCGAAGGGGGCTACACCTTC
TRBD2 | TRBJ2-1 | . | TRBV11-2 | CASSSSSGSYNEQFF | TGTGCCAGCAGCTCTTCTAGCGGGAGTTACAATGAGCAGTTCTTC
. | TRBJ2-7 | . | TRBV27 | CASSLSQFYDEQYF | TGTGCCAGCAGTTTATCACAGTTTTACGACGAGCAGTACTTC
. | TRBJ1-5 | . | TRBV14 | CASSQGIGSNQPQHF | TGTGCCAGCAGCCAAGGGATCGGGAGCAATCAGCCCCAGCATTTT
. | TRBJ2-2 | . | TRBV29-1 | CSVDVTNTGELFF | TGCAGCGTTGATGTCACGAACACCGGGGAGCTGTTTTTT
. | TRBJ2-3 | . | TRBV5-1 | CASSSQGKSTDTQYF | TGCGCCAGCAGCTCCCAAGGGAAATCGACAGATACGCAGTATTTT
TRBD1 | TRBJ2-6 | . | TRBV10-3 | CAISPGQGTSGANVLTF | TGTGCCATCAGTCCGGGACAGGGGACCTCTGGGGCCAACGTCCTGACTTTC
TRBD1 | TRBJ2-1 | . | TRBV19 | CASSLGQGFNEQFF | TGTGCCAGTAGTTTGGGACAGGGGTTTAATGAGCAGTTCTTC
TRBD2 | TRBJ2-5 | . | TRBV6-5 | CASTAWRERRETQYF | TGTGCCAGCACCGCCTGGCGGGAGCGTCGAGAGACCCAGTACTTC
. | TRBJ1-6 | . | TRBV14 | CASSPLGSTRSPLHF | TGTGCCAGCAGCCCTCTTGGGAGCACTAGATCACCCCTCCACTTT
TRBD1 | TRBJ1-2 | . | TRBV6-1 | CASSEDRGRYDGYTF | TGTGCCAGCAGTGAAGACAGGGGGCGGTATGATGGCTACACCTTC
TRBD1 | TRBJ1-2 | . | TRBV6-6 | CASSYRQGANYGYTF | TGTGCCAGCAGTTACCGACAGGGCGCTAACTATGGCTACACCTTC
TRBD1 | TRBJ2-1 | . | TRBV27 | CASTPDRGLYNEQFF | TGTGCCAGCACCCCGGACAGGGGCCTCTACAATGAGCAGTTCTTC
. | TRBJ2-3 | . | TRBV30 | CAGKRESILTDTQYF | TGTGCCGGTAAAAGGGAGAGTATCCTCACAGATACGCAGTATTTT
. | TRBJ2-7 | . | TRBV9 | CASSVATTSYEQYF | TGTGCCAGCAGCGTAGCAACCACCTCCTACGAGCAGTACTTC
TRBD2 | TRBJ2-2 | . | TRBV5-6 | CASSRRISGGPGELFF | TGTGCCAGCAGCAGGCGGATTAGCGGGGGTCCCGGGGAGCTGTTTTTT
TRBD1 | TRBJ1-2 | once | TRBV5-1 | CASSPEGAYGYTF | TGCGCCAGCAGCCCGGAGGGGGCCTATGGCTACACCTTC
. | TRBJ2-3 | . | TRBV4-2 | CASSQEVKHTQYF | TGTGCCAGCAGCCAAGAGGTAAAGCATACGCAGTATTTT
. | TRBJ2-1 | . | TRBV5-1 | CASSLGGGFNEQFF | TGCGCCAGCAGCTTGGGCGGCGGCTTCAATGAGCAGTTCTTC